This TCR beta chain comes out of a study of blood T cell repertoires in COVID-19. Overall study context: Nucleic acid was either cDNA or gDNA, and it came from T cells, B-cell-depleted T cells, or PBMCs.

This clone has just one count. The CDR3 contains 15 residues. The ends lost 6 bases at V and 5 bases at J; junction bases unmatched: 9. Per germline, CDR1 KGHSH and CDR2 LQKENI. TCRdb's table, derived via immunoSEQ multiplex PCR, lists solely in-frame clones and lacks some. The sample records 150,000 to 200,000 clones, roughly 87% being singletons. The sample taken for sequencing was peripheral blood. The rearrangement uses TRBV18 and TRBJ1-1, with TRBD1 matching 10 bases. The clonotype originates from a man between 60 and 75 years old with active or convalescent COVID-19. The CDR3 loop reads CASSQRTGGETEAFF. DNA for the CDR3: TGTGCCAGCTCCCAACGGACAGGGGGAGAGACTGAAGCTTTCTTT.